This T cell receptor beta chain was recorded in a study of cytomegalovirus exposure and HLA in healthy donors (dated by TCRdb to about 2017). About the study as a whole: According to an earlier analysis of a few hundred of the donors, some 180 million T cells yielded approximately 120 million unique TCR beta sequences and around 280 Gb of sequence data. On average, around 200,000 unique TCR beta nucleotide sequences were sequenced per donor among roughly 430 genotyped donors of the cohort, with roughly 18% of those sequences being non-productive. Because of strong linkage in the cohort, roughly five DR-DQ haplotypes were treated as single units for association and clustering. Every discovery cohort repertoire had been produced on one sequencing platform. Typing coverage differed by locus: A, B, C, DRB1 and DQB1 were typed in about 629-640 donors, DQA1 in 500 to 550, DPA1 in around 600, and DPB1 in roughly 470. In a later genetic analysis, genome-wide SNP genotypes for about 65% of the roughly 670 donors were used, and that subset was treated as a discovery cohort. Rather than drawing on any new phenotypic data, the later analysis identified candidate immune exposures from TCR beta sequences and the way those sequences occurred across donors. An early release that covered around 590 HLA-typed donors contained around 330 gigabases of sequencing data and tens of millions of unique TCR sequences. Among the roughly 400 genotyped donors, more than 70% belonged to the genetic ancestry cluster associated with self-reported Caucasian donors. Class I and class II HLA loci were covered by the typing at four-digit resolution. An earlier analysis of 587 of the donors used high-throughput TCR beta sequencing to judge whether each TCR beta V gene segment behaved as functional or pseudogenic. A later analysis re-analyzed previously published TCR beta repertoires from about 730 donors and added high-resolution HLA genotyping to study TCR occurrence patterns. Donor age, sex, ethnicity and CMV serostatus were compiled together with the repertoire data. Using immunosequencing, the study profiled T cell repertoires from around 680 subjects and related those repertoires to cytomegalovirus serostatus. The study aimed to test whether cataloging public T cell receptors could reveal signatures of past pathogen exposure. To predict cytomegalovirus infection status, the study combined high-throughput TCR immunosequencing, statistical association of individual TCRs with disease status, and machine learning. A separate validation cohort of more than 100 different subjects was used in addition to the approximately 700-subject first cohort. Results the study describes overall, beyond this receptor: Specific HLA alleles were associated with 18,000 or so TCR beta sequences at a false discovery rate of 0.05 in a later analysis. Compared with the approximately 720-donor mean, donors in an Asian-associated ancestry cluster had fewer N-insertions in productive TCRs, according to a later genetic analysis. Because counts were too low, approximately 15 rarely observed V segments, including chromosome 9 orphons, were excluded from the earlier analysis of under 650 of the donors. In an earlier analysis of around 500 of the donors, most TCR beta V segments appeared in productive rearrangements about 87% or about 30% of the time, broadly matching IMGT annotations. A later analysis reported that several top co-occurrence clusters appeared linked to parvovirus B19, influenza, CMV and Epstein-Barr virus. An association between a missense DCLRE1C variant and V-gene and J-gene trimming of TCR beta chains was found in a later genetic analysis and replicated in an independent cohort. HLA typing was unavailable for some donors at each locus, so association tests used only the typed subset. A later analysis found that TCR association rates varied across HLA loci, with DRB1 alleles showing the most associated TCRs and HLA-C alleles the fewest. The classifier was reported to diagnose cytomegalovirus status with high specificity and sensitivity in both the original and validation cohorts. A further reported finding was that TCR beta sequences accurately predicted the HLA-A and HLA-B alleles for most subjects in the first cohort. CMV serostatus was the only immune exposure information available for the cohort. The authors suggested that the approach could potentially be generalized to other disease states and immunological phenotypes. Assigning TCR associations to individual alleles was difficult when HLA alleles, especially DR and DQ, strongly co-occurred. Some IMGT-functional V segments, including TRBV6-2 and TRBV6-3, could not be distinguished by the 87-base-pair reads and were therefore excluded. Sequencing depth was assumed to be roughly uniform across donors in the presence/absence analyses, though that assumption may not hold. Correlated functional status among segregating V segments might reflect linkage disequilibrium, but an unknown experimental factor could not be ruled out. In vitro tests confirmed that a few of the cytomegalovirus-associated TCR beta chains recognize cytomegalovirus antigens. In a later analysis, most CMV-associated TCR beta chains were found to appear HLA-restricted, with HLA associations seemingly driven largely by CMV exposure. A group of highly shared sequence variants was considered likely to be a technical artifact of the sequencing pipeline. A later analysis found that HLA-associated TCR beta chains were more clonally expanded and had lower generation probabilities than equally common non-associated chains. The cohort was sequenced for TCR beta chains only, and without alpha or paired-chain data the features that could be detected were limited. Across donors, most TCR sequences were observed very rarely, whereas some public TCRs were present in many individuals. The study listed approximately 160 TCR beta chains as associated with cytomegalovirus.

The germline V gene yields WSHSY for CDR1 and SAAADI for CDR2. The CDR3 spans 14 residues, from the cysteine through the phenylalanine. The sequence is cut down to CDR3 DNA, 42 bases in frame from base 1. Trimming leaves V shorter by 6 bases and J shorter by 5 bases, with the junction holding 10 bases beyond the gene matches. Libraries were prepared through the immunoSEQ multiplex PCR assay. The multiplex PCR relied on a mix of 60 forward primers for TCR Vbeta segments and 13 reverse primers for TCR Jbeta segments. The CDR3 region of rearranged TCR beta genes was amplified from genomic DNA with a multiplex PCR assay. On the Illumina HiSeq System, the amplified TCR beta libraries were sequenced as 87-base-pair reads. On the study's bioinformatics: Across the roughly 600 repertoires, a later analysis counted tens of millions of unique TCR beta chains, around 11 million of which were shared by at least two donors. Raw reads were error-corrected and collapsed into unique sequences by a nearest-neighbor algorithm in which closely related sequences were merged to remove PCR and sequencing errors. V, D and J gene segments were assigned by aligning CDR3 sequences to IMGT reference sequences. For a sequence to be retained, a match of at least six nucleotides to both a V gene segment and a J gene segment was required. Rearrangements were called productive when the CDR3 lacked stop codons and stayed in frame with V and J; all others were non-productive. Following IMGT convention, CDR3 was defined as the stretch from the second conserved V-encoded cysteine to the conserved J-encoded phenylalanine. Sequences without an unambiguous match to a single V gene segment were excluded from the earlier analysis of several hundred of the donors. In an earlier analysis of some 590 of the donors, V segments were called functional above 56.7% productive rearrangements and were called segregating when the between-donor standard deviation exceeded 5%. To diagnose cytomegalovirus status from the catalog of TCR beta chain sequences, a statistical classification framework was built. V and J gene assignment, in a later analysis, came from comparing TCR nucleotide sequences with IMGT/GENE-DB human TR gene sequences. The TCRdist pipeline was used in a later analysis to assign CDR3 sequences and most-parsimonious VDJ recombination scenarios. A later analysis defined each TCR beta chain by its CDR3 amino acid sequence plus V-gene family, and excluded reads lacking a unique V-gene family. A later analysis removed several hundred highly shared, low-generation-probability nucleotide sequences to deal with suspected cross-contamination and a sequencing artifact. In a later analysis, a clonal expansion index was calculated for each public chain from normalized within-repertoire ranks of inferred template counts. In a later analysis, generation probabilities were computed with a VDJ recombination model fitted to out-of-frame rearrangements, and the resulting probabilities were checked against IGoR. Hypergeometric tests were used in a later analysis to score TCR-TCR, TCR-HLA and TCR-CMV co-occurrence, with a repertoire-size bias correction applied to the TCR pairs. In a later analysis, false discovery rates were estimated by permuting HLA or CMV assignments 20 times. A later analysis grouped co-occurring TCRs with DBSCAN, adding TCRdist sequence similarity when clustering within HLA-allele-positive subsets. Repertoires with fewer than 30,000 or more than 120,000 public chains were left out of co-occurrence clustering, as were about 5 repertoires with anomalous nucleotide sharing. Here the immuneACCESS table is served through TCRdb, limited to in-frame sequences with V and J called. Missing clones are a known gap in these copies; in checked studies unresolved V genes cover under half, and the rest lacks a known reason. Clonal size and the V and J genes are those of that table, whereas D and trimming came from the DNA. The record for this sample contains 30,000 to 35,000 clones. The top ten clonotypes cover 3.4% of the sample.

Comments on this clone: There is no known antigen for this receptor.

In total, more than 500 healthy bone marrow donors made up the cohort. All cohort members were sampled while nominally healthy, although unrecorded immune exposures were likely present. The donor tested CMV seropositive, placing the donor among the 250 to 350 seropositive members of the cohort. Each donor provided a peripheral blood sample, and peripheral blood mononuclear cells were used for TCR beta sequencing. The Qiagen DNeasy Blood Extraction Kit was used to extract genomic DNA from the blood cell samples. The receptor comes from a woman aged 35 to 49 in good health and CMV-seropositive. The chain is encoded by TRBV10-2 joined to TRBJ2-7, with 7 middle bases fitting TRBD1. The specimen was PBMCs. Here is the DNA: TGCGCCAGCAGCTATGCGGACAGGCTCAACGAGCAGTACTTC. This is translated as CASSYADRLNEQYF.